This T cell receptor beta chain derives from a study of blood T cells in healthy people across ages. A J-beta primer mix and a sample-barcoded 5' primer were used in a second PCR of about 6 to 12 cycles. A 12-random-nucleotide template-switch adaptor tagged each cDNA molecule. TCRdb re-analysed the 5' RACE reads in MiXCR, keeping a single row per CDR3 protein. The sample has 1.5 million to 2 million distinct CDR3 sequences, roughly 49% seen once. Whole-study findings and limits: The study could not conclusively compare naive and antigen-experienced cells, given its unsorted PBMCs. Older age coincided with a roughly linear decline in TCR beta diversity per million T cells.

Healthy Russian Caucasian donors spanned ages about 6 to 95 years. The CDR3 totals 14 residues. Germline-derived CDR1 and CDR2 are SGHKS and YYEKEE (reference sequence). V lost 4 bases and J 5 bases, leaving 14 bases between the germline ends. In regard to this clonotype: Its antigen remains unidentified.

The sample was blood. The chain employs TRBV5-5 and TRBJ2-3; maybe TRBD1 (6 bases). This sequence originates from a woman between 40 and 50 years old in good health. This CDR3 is CASSLTGIEDTQYF. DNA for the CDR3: TGTGCCAGCAGCCTCACAGGGATAGAAGATACGCAGTATTTT.